Listed here are 20 T cell receptor beta chains from one sample, sequenced in a study of T cell responses to AZD1222 COVID-19 vaccine. The protocol was immunoSEQ multiplex PCR, while the TCRdb copy is restricted to in-frame clones and leaves out a portion. The table includes 150,000 or so clones, more than 85% detected once. The sample in question was peripheral blood, obtained on day 0 of AZD1222 vaccination. The receptors derive from an adult in good health.

In DNA form, the CDR3 reads TGTGCCTGGGATCGAGGCGGGAGGGCCGCAGATACGCAGTATTTT. This codes for CAWDRGGRAADTQYF. The chain links TRBV30 to TRBJ2-3; 9 bases map to TRBD2. Germline-derived CDR1 and CDR2 are GTSNPN and SVGIG (reference sequence). V gave up 5 bases and J gave up 4 bases; unmatched junction bases: 10. The CDR3 has 15 residues.

The chain couples TRBV20-1 to TRBJ2-5; D unclear. V lost 1 base, J lost 6 bases, and 6 bases lay in between. CDR3 length: 11 residues. Per germline, CDR1 DFQATT and CDR2 SNEGSKA (reference sequence). The CDR3 bases are TGCAGTGCTAGAGGCGAACAGACCCAGTACTTC. This gives the protein CSARGEQTQYF.

The V call is TRBV19, the J call TRBJ1-2; TRBD1 is a possible D gene (6 bases). Germline loops: CDR1 LNHDA, CDR2 SQIVND (reference sequence). Trimming removed 6 bases from V and 5 bases from J, with 10 bases in between. CDR3 length: 12 amino acids. The CDR3 nucleotides read TGTGCCAGTAGAGCAGGGGAATATGGCTACACCTTC. Translating it yields CASRAGEYGYTF. Full variable domain (outside the CDR3, taken from reference TRBV19 and TRBJ1-2): DGGITQSPKYLFRKEGQNVTLSCEQNLNHDAMYWYRQDPGQGLRLIYYSQIVNDFQKGDIAEGYSVSREKKESFPLTVTSAQKNPTAFYLCASRAGEYGYTFGSGTRLTVV.

This clone was seen a handful of times. This chain uses TRBV10-1 with TRBJ2-7; D unresolved. This CDR3 has 8 residues. V dropped 6 bases and J dropped 9 bases, with 3 bases sitting between them. CDR1 and CDR2 from the germline V gene are WNHNN and SYGVQD (reference sequence). The CDR3, as DNA: TGCGCCAGCAGGGGGCAGTACTTC. This sequence encodes CASRGQYF.

The J gene is TRBJ2-7, the V gene TRBV28; TRBD1 aligns across 7 bases. Germline assignment: CDR1 MDHEN and CDR2 SYDVKM. The CDR3 is 14 amino acids. Losses at the gene ends were 5 bases for V and 5 bases for J; bases not matched to a gene: 9. The DNA for the CDR3 is TGTGCCAGCAGTATAGTCCAGGGGGTCCACGAGCAGTACTTC. Its protein product is CASSIVQGVHEQYF.

The DNA for the CDR3 is TGTGCCAGCAGAACGACAGGGGTCACTGAAGCTTTCTTT. Translation gives CASRTTGVTEAFF. The gene calls are TRBV27 and TRBJ1-1; 8 bases are a match to TRBD1. The CDR3 has 13 amino acids. The germline V gene encodes CDR1 MNHEY and CDR2 SMNVEV (reference sequence). V lost 6 bases to trimming and J lost 4 bases; unmatched junction nucleotides: 4.

CDR3 in amino acids: CATSRPGVLAKNIQYF. The CDR3 DNA sequence: TGTGCCACCAGCAGACCCGGCGTCTTAGCCAAAAACATTCAGTACTTC. This rearrangement joins TRBV15 to TRBJ2-4; no clear D. The CDR3 is made up of 16 amino acids. Trimming cost V 2 bases and J 0 bases, with 11 bases left between them. Germline V lookup: CDR1 LNHNV, CDR2 YYDKDF (reference sequence).

The chain employs TRBV5-5 and TRBJ2-1, with 14 nucleotides matching TRBD2. V was pared by 3 bases and J by 1 base, with 3 bases of the junction left unmatched. Germline-derived CDR1 and CDR2 are SGHKS and YYEKEE (reference sequence). The CDR3 extends over 17 amino acids. Here the CDR3 DNA reads TGTGCCAGCAGCTGGACTAGCGGGAGGAGTTCCTACAATGAGCAGTTCTTC. Amino acids: CASSWTSGRSSYNEQFF.

The J gene is TRBJ1-3, the V gene TRBV28, with no clear D. The CDR3 consists of 12 residues. Germline CDR1 MDHEN, CDR2 SYDVKM. Trimming took 4 bases from V and 7 from J, leaving 8 bases between them. The CDR3 region is CASSSPRNTIYF. The CDR3 DNA reads as TGTGCCAGCAGTTCCCCTAGGAACACCATATATTTT.

The genes are TRBV5-4 and TRBJ2-6; 8 bases map to TRBD1. This CDR3 comprises 19 residues. Germline CDR1 reads SGHNT; CDR2 reads YYREEE (reference sequence). V dropped 4 bases and J dropped 0; count of bases not matched to a gene: 12. The CDR3, as DNA: TGTGCCAGCAGCCAGGACAGGGACTTTCTCGGCTCTGGGGCCAACGTCCTGACTTTC. This gives the protein CASSQDRDFLGSGANVLTF.

The rearrangement uses TRBV2 and TRBJ1-2, with TRBD1 identical over 10 bases. The CDR3 runs 14 residues. The germline V gene encodes CDR1 SNHLY and CDR2 FYNNEI. Trimming at V came to 6 bases and at J to 3 bases, leaving 4 bases not matched to a gene. CDR3 loop: CASRETGGHYGYTF. The CDR3 nucleotides are TGTGCCAGCAGGGAGACAGGGGGCCACTATGGCTACACCTTC. The whole variable domain, remainder taken from reference TRBV2 and TRBJ1-2, is EPEVTQTPSHQVTQMGQEVILRCVPISNHLYFYWYRQILGQKVEFLVSFYNNEISEKSEIFDDQFSVERPDGSNFTLKIRSTKLEDSAMYFCASRETGGHYGYTFGSGTRLTVV.

V is TRBV5-6 and J is TRBJ1-2; possible D gene TRBD1, 5 bases. The CDR3 consists of 13 residues. The ends were cut back, 6 bases at V and 6 bases at J, with 15 bases in the middle. Germline V CDR1 and CDR2: SGHDT, YYEEEE. CDR3 DNA: TGTGCCAGCATCATAGGACGGGGCAATGGCTACACCTTC. It translates to CASIIGRGNGYTF.

The chain is built from TRBV19 and TRBJ2-2, with TRBD1 identical over 9 bases. The germline V gene encodes CDR1 LNHDA and CDR2 SQIVND (reference sequence). V shed 6 bases and J 7 bases; nucleotides not matched to a gene: 15. The CDR3 covers 17 residues. CDR3 coding DNA: TGTGCCAGTAGACCCCTATTCCGGGACAGGGTTAACGGGGAGCTGTTTTTT. Amino acid sequence: CASRPLFRDRVNGELFF.

The V gene is TRBV30, the J gene TRBJ2-7, with a weak D call TRBD2 (5 bases). The CDR3 length is 13 residues. V lost 0 bases and J lost 5, with 11 bases in between. Per the germline V gene, CDR1 is GTSNPN and CDR2 is SVGIG (reference sequence). In nucleotides, the CDR3 is TGTGCCTGGAGTGTCGGGGTGCAAAACGAGCAGTACTTC. Translating it yields CAWSVGVQNEQYF. The full variable domain, its missing parts supplied by reference TRBV30 and TRBJ2-7, is SQTIHQWPATLVQPVGSPLSLECTVEGTSNPNLYWYRQAAGRGLQLLFYSVGIGQISSEVPQNLSASRPQDRQFILSSKKLLLSDSGFYLCAWSVGVQNEQYFGPGTRLTVT.

The CDR3 loop is CASSLWSGNTIYF. The DNA for the CDR3 is TGTGCCAGCAGCTTATGGAGTGGAAACACCATATATTTT. The V and J genes are TRBV7-9 and TRBJ1-3; no clear D. The CDR3 extends over 13 amino acids. V was shortened by 2 bases and J by 3 bases, with 5 bases between the two germline ends. CDR1 and CDR2 from the germline V gene are SEHNR and FQNEAQ (reference sequence).

This chain joins TRBV10-3 and TRBJ2-3, with D perhaps matching TRBD1 or TRBD2 (7 bases each). Trimming took 3 bases from V and 7 from J, leaving 20 bases between them. CDR1 ENHRY and CDR2 SYGVKD come from the germline V gene. The CDR3 has 16 residues. Written as DNA, the CDR3 is TGTGCCATCAGTGATGTCCAGGGGGAGGGCCTAAATACGCAGTATTTT. Protein sequence: CAISDVQGEGLNTQYF.

The genes are TRBV12-5 and TRBJ2-5; D is unresolved. Germline V lookup: CDR1 LGHNT, CDR2 FRNRAP. The germline V and J ends were trimmed by 3 bases and 1 base, with 6 bases remaining between them. CDR3 length equals 13 residues. The CDR3 spells CASGFGVQETQYF. The CDR3 DNA sequence: TGTGCTAGTGGTTTTGGGGTCCAAGAGACCCAGTACTTC. Full variable domain (rest looked up from reference TRBV12-5 and TRBJ2-5): DARVTQTPRHKVTEMGQEVTMRCQPILGHNTVFWYRQTMMQGLELLAYFRNRAPLDDSGMPKDRFSAEMPDATLATLKIQPSEPRDSAVYFCASGFGVQETQYFGPGTRLLVL.

The chain combines TRBV28 with TRBJ1-4; weak D call: TRBD1 (5 bases). V gave up 6 bases and J gave up 2 bases, with 10 bases separating them. The CDR3 totals 14 residues. Germline loops: CDR1 MDHEN, CDR2 SYDVKM. The CDR3 DNA follows: TGTGCCAGCAGGGGGGGTTATACTAATGAAAAACTGTTTTTT. It is translated as CASRGGYTNEKLFF.

The V gene is TRBV18, the J gene TRBJ1-1; tentatively, D is TRBD1 (6 bases). CDR1 and CDR2 from the germline V gene are KGHSH and LQKENI. CDR3 length: 15 amino acids. The ends were cut back, 4 bases at V and 0 bases at J, with 12 bases in the middle. CDR3: CASSQKQGMNTEAFF. CDR3 sequence (DNA): TGTGCCAGCTCACAAAAACAGGGTATGAACACTGAAGCTTTCTTT.

This clone appeared a single time. The rearrangement uses TRBV5-4 and TRBJ1-2; the match to TRBD1 covers 10 bases. The CDR3 consists of 16 residues. V trimming: 2 bases; J trimming: 2 bases; junction bases outside the gene matches: 6. CDR1 and CDR2 from the germline V gene are SGHNT and YYREEE (reference sequence). CDR3 DNA: TGTGCCAGCAGCTTAATACGGGGACAGGGGAACTATGGCTACACCTTC. Amino acid sequence: CASSLIRGQGNYGYTF.